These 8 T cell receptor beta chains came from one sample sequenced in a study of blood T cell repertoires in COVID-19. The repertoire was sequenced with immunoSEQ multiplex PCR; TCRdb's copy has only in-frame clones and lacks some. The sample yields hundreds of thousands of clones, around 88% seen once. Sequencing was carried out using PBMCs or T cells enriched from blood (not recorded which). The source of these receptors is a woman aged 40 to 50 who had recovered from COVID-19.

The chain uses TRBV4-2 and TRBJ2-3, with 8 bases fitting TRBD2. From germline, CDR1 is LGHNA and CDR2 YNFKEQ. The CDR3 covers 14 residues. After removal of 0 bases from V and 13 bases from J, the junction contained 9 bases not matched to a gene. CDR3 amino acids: CASSQERPGTRKYF. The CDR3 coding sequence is TGTGCCAGCAGCCAAGAAAGGCCTGGGACTAGAAAGTATTTT.

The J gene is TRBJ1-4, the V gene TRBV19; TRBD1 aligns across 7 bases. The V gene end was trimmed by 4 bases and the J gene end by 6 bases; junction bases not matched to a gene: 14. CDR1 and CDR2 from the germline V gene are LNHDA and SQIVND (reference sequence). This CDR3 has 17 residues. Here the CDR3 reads CASSRTSTGHSDEKLFF. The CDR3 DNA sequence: TGTGCCAGTAGTAGAACCTCGACAGGGCATTCGGATGAAAAACTGTTTTTT.

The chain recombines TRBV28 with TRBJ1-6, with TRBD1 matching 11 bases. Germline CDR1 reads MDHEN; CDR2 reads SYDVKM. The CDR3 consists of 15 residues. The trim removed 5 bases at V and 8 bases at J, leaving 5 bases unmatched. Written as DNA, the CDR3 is TGTGCCAGCAGTCAGGACAGGGGGCGAGATTCACCCCTCCACTTT. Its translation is CASSQDRGRDSPLHF.

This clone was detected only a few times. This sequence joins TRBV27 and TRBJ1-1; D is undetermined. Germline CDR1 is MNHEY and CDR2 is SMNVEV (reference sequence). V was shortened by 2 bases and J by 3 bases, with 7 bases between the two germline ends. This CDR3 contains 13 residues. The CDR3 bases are TGTGCCAGCAGTTTAATCGGAGACACTGAAGCTTTCTTT. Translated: CASSLIGDTEAFF.

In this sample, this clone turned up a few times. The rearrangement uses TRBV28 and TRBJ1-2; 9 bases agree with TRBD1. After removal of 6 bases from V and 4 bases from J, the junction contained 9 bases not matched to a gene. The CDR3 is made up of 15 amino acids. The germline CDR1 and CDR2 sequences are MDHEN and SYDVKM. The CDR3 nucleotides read TGTGCCAGCAGCCCGCCGGGACAGGGCATCTATGGCTACACCTTC. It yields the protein CASSPPGQGIYGYTF.

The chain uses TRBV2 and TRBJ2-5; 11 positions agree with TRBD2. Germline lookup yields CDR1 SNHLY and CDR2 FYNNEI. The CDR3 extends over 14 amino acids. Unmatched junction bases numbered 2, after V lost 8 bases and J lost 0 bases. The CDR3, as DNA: TGTGCCAGCTCTAGCGGGAGGTACCAAGAGACCCAGTACTTC. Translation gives CASSSGRYQETQYF.

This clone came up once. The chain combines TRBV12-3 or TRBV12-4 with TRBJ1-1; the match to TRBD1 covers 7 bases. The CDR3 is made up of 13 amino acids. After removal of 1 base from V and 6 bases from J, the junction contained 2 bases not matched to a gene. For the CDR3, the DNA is TGTGCCAGCAGTTTAGGACAGGGAGCTGAAGCTTTCTTT. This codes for CASSLGQGAEAFF.

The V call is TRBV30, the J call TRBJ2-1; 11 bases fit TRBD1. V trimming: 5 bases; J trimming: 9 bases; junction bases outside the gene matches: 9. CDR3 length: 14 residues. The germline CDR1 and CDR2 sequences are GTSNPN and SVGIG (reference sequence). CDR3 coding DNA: TGTGCCTGGTCTTCCGGGACAGGGGGTAGTGAGCAGTTCTTC. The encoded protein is CAWSSGTGGSEQFF.